Listed below are T cell receptor beta chains from one sample, sequenced in a study of blood T cell repertoires in COVID-19. Only in-frame clones appear in the TCRdb table, and some are missing; sequencing was by immunoSEQ multiplex PCR. The sample lists around 270,000 clones, 75% to 90% occurring once. Sequencing was performed on peripheral blood. The receptors come from a young man with acute or convalescent COVID-19. CDR3s include the opening cysteine and the closing phenylalanine or tryptophan. The D gene is left open where the match is weak.

v_gene	j_gene	len	d_gene	CDR3nt	CDR3aa
TRBV7-8	TRBJ2-6	15	TRBD1	TGTGCCAGCAGAAAGGGACAGTGGTTGGTCAACGTCCTGACTTTC	CASRKGQWLVNVLTF
TRBV6-1	TRBJ1-2	17	NA	TGTGCCAGCAGTGAATTTGTCATGGACGGAGGTAACTATGGCTACACCTTC	CASSEFVMDGGNYGYTF
TRBV7-9	TRBJ1-2	14	NA	TGTGCCAGCAGCTTAGCTCAGGGGTCGGTTGGCTACACCTTC	CASSLAQGSVGYTF
TRBV25-1	TRBJ1-2	14	NA	TGTGCCAGCAGTGAATATGGTAGTAACTATGGCTACACCTTC	CASSEYGSNYGYTF
TRBV4-1	TRBJ2-3	16	TRBD1	TGCGCCAGCAGCCACCGGACAGGCCAGGGCACAGATACGCAGTATTTT	CASSHRTGQGTDTQYF
TRBV3-1/TRBV3-2	TRBJ2-7	14	NA	TGTGCCAGCACTCAAAGCTATAGCTCCTACGAGCAGTACTTC	CASTQSYSSYEQYF
TRBV7-9	TRBJ1-3	12	NA	TGTGCCAGCAGCTTACGTCCGAGCACCATATATTTT	CASSLRPSTIYF
TRBV18	TRBJ1-1	13	NA	TGTGCCAGCTCGGAACAGCTTAACACTGAAGCTTTCTTT	CASSEQLNTEAFF
TRBV5-4	TRBJ1-3	14	TRBD1	TGTGCCAGCAGCCGACAGGGCTCAGGAAACACCATATATTTT	CASSRQGSGNTIYF
TRBV12-5	TRBJ1-6	17	NA	TGTGCTAGTGGTTCAATTCAGGGGAGCTCCTATAATTCACCCCTCCACTTT	CASGSIQGSSYNSPLHF
TRBV24-1	TRBJ2-3	14	NA	TGTGCCACCAGTGACTACGCGGGCACAGATACGCAGTATTTT	CATSDYAGTDTQYF
TRBV3-1/TRBV3-2	TRBJ2-2	19	TRBD2	TGTGCCAGCAGCCCCCTTCAAGGACTAGCGGGAAGAAGGACCGGGGAGCTGTTTTTT	CASSPLQGLAGRRTGELFF
TRBV6-1	TRBJ1-5	14	TRBD1	TGTGCCAGCAGTTTAACAGGGGGGGAATTGGCCCAGCATTTT	CASSLTGGELAQHF
TRBV18	TRBJ2-7	13	NA	TGTGCCAGCTCACCAGAAGGGGCCTTCGAGCAGTACTTC	CASSPEGAFEQYF
TRBV28	TRBJ1-1	14	NA	TGTGCCAGCAGTTTGCGACTGACGAACACTGAAGCTTTCTTT	CASSLRLTNTEAFF
TRBV28	TRBJ1-5	16	TRBD1	TGTGCCAGCAGTTCCGACAGGGTATGGGCTAACCAGCCCCAGCATTTT	CASSSDRVWANQPQHF
TRBV27	TRBJ2-6	17	TRBD1	TGTGCCAGCAGGATGACGGACAGGGTTGATGGGGCCAACGTCCTGACTTTC	CASRMTDRVDGANVLTF
TRBV9	TRBJ2-3	15	TRBD1	TGTGCCAGCAGCGTGACAGGGCAGAGTGCAGATACGCAGTATTTT	CASSVTGQSADTQYF
TRBV5-1	TRBJ2-2	15	NA	TGCGCCAGCAGCCCCGGGACATTGAACACCGGGGAGCTGTTTTTT	CASSPGTLNTGELFF
TRBV10-3	TRBJ2-1	14	TRBD2	TGTGCCACCCTCCCGGCGGGGGGCTACAATGAGCAGTTCTTC	CATLPAGGYNEQFF
TRBV28	TRBJ1-2	14	TRBD1	TGTGCCAGCAGTTGGGACAGGGTAAACGGTGGCTACACCTTC	CASSWDRVNGGYTF
TRBV5-1	TRBJ2-1	15	TRBD2	TGCGCCAGCAGCCGAACGGGCGGGAGTATGAATGAGCAGTTCTTC	CASSRTGGSMNEQFF
TRBV5-1	TRBJ1-1	14	NA	TGCGCCAGCAGCCGGGTCCCTTTTGACACTGAAGCTTTCTTT	CASSRVPFDTEAFF
TRBV7-2	TRBJ1-5	16	NA	TGTGCCAGCAGCTTAGTGGGGGGTCAGGTTTCTCAGCCCCAGCATTTT	CASSLVGGQVSQPQHF
TRBV18	TRBJ2-5	16	TRBD2	TGTGCCAGCTCACCAATTGTAGCGGGAGGGCGAGAGACCCAGTACTTC	CASSPIVAGGRETQYF
TRBV12-3/TRBV12-4	TRBJ2-1	13	NA	TGTGCCAGCAGCCTACTCCTAACGGGTGAGCAGTTCTTC	CASSLLLTGEQFF
TRBV18	TRBJ1-6	15	TRBD1	TGTGCCAGCTCACCAGAGGGGGCAATAAATTCACCCCTCCACTTT	CASSPEGAINSPLHF
TRBV28	TRBJ1-5	17	TRBD1	TGTGCCAGCAGTTTGGGACGGTGGACAGGGGGTAATCAGCCCCAGCATTTT	CASSLGRWTGGNQPQHF
TRBV2	TRBJ2-1	16	TRBD2	TGTGCCAGCAGTGAAATGCGACTAGCACGCTACAATGAGCAGTTCTTC	CASSEMRLARYNEQFF